A selection of T cell receptor beta chains follows, all from one sample in a study of patients and donors after allogeneic stem cell transplantation. TCRdb processed the RT-PCR reads anew with MiXCR; each CDR3 protein has one entry. In the table there are 200,000 to 250,000 distinct CDR3 sequences, 11% to 15% of which are singletons. Sequenced: blood, either unsorted or a sorted T cell fraction (not recorded which). The receptors stem from a human donor who was either an allogeneic HSCT recipient or a stem cell or donor lymphocyte infusion donor (not recorded which). It is not recorded whose cells these are; they may come from a transplant donor. The CDR3 runs from the conserved cysteine through the conserved F or W. D genes are given only for firm matches. Not all rows give a size; the values are once, few, many and, for expanded clones, a class.

>TRBJ1-1|14|-|TRBV6-5|many
CASSYSTMNTEAFF
TGTGCCAGCAGTTACTCAACTATGAACACTGAAGCTTTCTTT
>TRBJ2-7|15|TRBD2|TRBV4-1|-
CASSGTSGGLYEQYF
TGCGCCAGCAGCGGGACTAGCGGGGGCCTATACGAGCAGTACTTC
>TRBJ2-2|15|-|TRBV27|few
CASSLNSRVTGELFF
TGTGCCAGCAGTTTAAACTCCAGGGTCACCGGGGAGCTGTTTTTT
>TRBJ2-3|12|-|TRBV6-1|-
CASGSLTDTQYF
TGTGCCAGCGGGAGCCTCACAGATACGCAGTATTTT
>TRBJ2-1|14|-|TRBV12-3/TRBV12-4|few
CASSFATMYNEQFF
TGTGCCAGCAGTTTTGCGACGATGTACAATGAGCAGTTCTTC
>TRBJ2-3|15|TRBD1|TRBV7-9|-
CASSFDRARTDTQYF
TGTGCCAGCAGCTTCGACAGGGCAAGGACAGATACGCAGTATTTT
>TRBJ2-7|14|-|TRBV27|-
CASRPSRVSYEQYF
TGTGCCAGCCGACCGTCCCGCGTCAGTTACGAGCAGTACTTC
>TRBJ2-5|12|-|TRBV7-2|-
CASSLLLETQYF
TGTGCCAGCAGCCTCCTCCTCGAGACCCAGTACTTC
>TRBJ1-6|16|-|TRBV27|-
CASSLVWPGLDSPLHF
TGTGCCAGCAGTTTAGTCTGGCCGGGATTGGATTCACCCCTCCACTTT
>TRBJ1-1|15|TRBD1|TRBV10-3|-
CAISADRGRDTEAFF
TGTGCCATCAGTGCAGACAGGGGGCGGGACACTGAAGCTTTCTTT
>TRBJ1-3|16|-|TRBV5-1|few
CASSSGKAGSGNTIYF
TGCGCCAGCAGCTCAGGGAAGGCAGGGTCAGGAAACACCATATATTTT
>TRBJ2-1|15|TRBD2|TRBV27|once
CASRPPGLAGLEQFF
TGTGCCAGCAGGCCGCCGGGACTAGCGGGGTTGGAGCAGTTCTTC
>TRBJ1-5|18|TRBD1|TRBV25-1|few
CASSDGRGQGAPNQPQHF
TGTGCCAGCAGTGATGGACGGGGACAGGGGGCACCCAATCAGCCCCAGCATTTT
>TRBJ2-3|15|TRBD1|TRBV20-1|-
CSARARTGGEDTQYF
TGCAGTGCTAGAGCACGGACAGGGGGCGAAGATACGCAGTATTTT
>TRBJ2-2|14|-|TRBV2|-
CASRDTRNTGELFF
TGTGCCAGCCGGGACACCCGGAACACCGGGGAGCTGTTTTTT
>TRBJ1-1|14|-|TRBV7-9|many
CASSLSGGNTEAFF
TGTGCCAGCAGCTTATCAGGAGGGAACACTGAAGCTTTCTTT
>TRBJ2-6|15|-|TRBV7-3|many
CASSLGHSGANVLTF
TGTGCCAGCAGCTTGGGACACTCTGGGGCCAACGTCCTGACTTTC
>TRBJ1-2|14|-|TRBV11-1|many
CASSEPGTKYGYTF
TGTGCCAGCAGCGAACCCGGGACAAAGTATGGCTACACCTTC
>TRBJ2-5|15|-|TRBV20-1|few
CSARSILGGDQTQYF
TGCAGTGCTAGGTCCATATTGGGAGGCGATCAGACCCAGTACTTC
>TRBJ2-4|14|-|TRBV11-2|-
CASSPLGAKNIQYF
TGTGCCAGCAGCCCTCTAGGGGCCAAAAACATTCAGTACTTC
>TRBJ2-2|15|TRBD1|TRBV30|many
CASLSGTGTTGELFF
TGTGCCTCGTTATCCGGGACAGGGACCACCGGGGAGCTGTTTTTT
>TRBJ2-2|15|-|TRBV9|-
CASSEGSRNTGELFF
TGTGCCAGCAGCGAGGGGAGTCGGAACACCGGGGAGCTGTTTTTT
>TRBJ1-5|15|-|TRBV15|few
CATSSIGVENQPQHF
TGTGCCACCAGCAGTATCGGGGTGGAGAATCAGCCCCAGCATTTT
>TRBJ2-3|19|TRBD2|TRBV12-3/TRBV12-4|-
CASSFPFGALAGNTDTQYF
TGTGCCAGCAGTTTCCCTTTCGGGGCACTAGCGGGAAACACAGATACGCAGTATTTT
>TRBJ1-1|17|-|TRBV3-1|-
CASSQDLGALMNTEAFF
TGTGCCAGCAGCCAAGATCTCGGGGCCCTGATGAACACTGAAGCTTTCTTT
>TRBJ1-2|13|-|TRBV6-1|-
CATCLRQTSRYTF
TGTGCCACCTGCCTCCGACAGACTAGCCGCTACACCTTC
>TRBJ1-2|15|TRBD1|TRBV29-1|few
CSVAGTGGDQYGYTF
TGCAGCGTTGCTGGGACAGGGGGCGATCAATATGGCTACACCTTC
>TRBJ1-2|15|-|TRBV27|-
CASSFVSAANYGYTF
TGTGCCAGCAGTTTTGTGTCGGCAGCTAACTATGGCTACACCTTC
>TRBJ2-7|13|TRBD1|TRBV20-1|-
CSAPGQALNEQYF
TGCAGTGCCCCGGGACAGGCGTTGAACGAGCAGTACTTC
>TRBJ2-1|16|TRBD2|TRBV3-1|few
CASSLGLAGGPGEQFF
TGTGCCAGCAGCCTAGGACTAGCGGGAGGGCCTGGTGAGCAGTTCTTC
>TRBJ1-1|14|TRBD1|TRBV7-8|few
CASSFDRGRTEAFF
TGTGCCAGCAGCTTCGACAGGGGCCGCACTGAAGCTTTCTTT
>TRBJ1-1|13|-|TRBV20-1|few
CSASNRMNTEAFF
TGCAGTGCTAGTAACCGCATGAACACTGAAGCTTTCTTT
>TRBJ2-7|16|TRBD1|TRBV5-1|many
CASSLAGMDRGYEQYF
TGCGCCAGCAGCTTGGCGGGAATGGACAGGGGTTACGAGCAGTACTTC
>TRBJ1-1|15|-|TRBV27|many
CASKRPGAMNTEAFF
TGTGCCAGCAAAAGACCGGGAGCCATGAACACTGAAGCTTTCTTT
>TRBJ1-1|15|TRBD1|TRBV5-1|-
CASSYQGARGTEAFF
TGCGCCAGCAGCTATCAGGGGGCGCGGGGCACTGAAGCTTTCTTT
>TRBJ1-2|15|TRBD1|TRBV5-1|-
CASSKGTGGFSGYTF
TGCGCCAGCAGCAAGGGGACAGGGGGTTTTAGTGGCTACACCTTC
>TRBJ2-5|12|-|TRBV29-1|many
CSVERDVETQYF
TGCAGCGTTGAAAGGGACGTAGAGACCCAGTACTTC
>TRBJ2-1|15|-|TRBV9|-
CASSVVPGYYNEQFF
TGTGCCAGCAGCGTAGTTCCGGGATACTACAATGAGCAGTTCTTC
>TRBJ2-2|13|-|TRBV6-2/TRBV6-3|few
CASSTLPNGELFF
TGTGCCAGCAGCACACTACCCAACGGGGAGCTGTTTTTT
>TRBJ2-7|14|-|TRBV9|many
CASSVSDMSYEQYF
TGTGCCAGCAGCGTAAGTGACATGTCCTACGAGCAGTACTTC
>TRBJ1-5|16|-|TRBV4-2|-
CASSQEVGGINQPQHF
TGTGCCAGCAGCCAAGAAGTCGGAGGAATCAATCAGCCCCAGCATTTT